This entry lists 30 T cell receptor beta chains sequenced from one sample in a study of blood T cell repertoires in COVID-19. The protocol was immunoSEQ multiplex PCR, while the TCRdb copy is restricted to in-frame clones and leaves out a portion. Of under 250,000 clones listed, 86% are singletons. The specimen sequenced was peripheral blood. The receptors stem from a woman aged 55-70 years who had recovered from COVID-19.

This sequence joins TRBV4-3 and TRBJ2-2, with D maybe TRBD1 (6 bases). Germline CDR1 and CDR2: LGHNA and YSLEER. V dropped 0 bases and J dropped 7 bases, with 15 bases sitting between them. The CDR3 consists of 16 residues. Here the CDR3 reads CASSQDDLQGGGELFF. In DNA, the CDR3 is TGCGCCAGCAGCCAAGATGATTTACAGGGCGGCGGGGAGCTGTTTTTT.

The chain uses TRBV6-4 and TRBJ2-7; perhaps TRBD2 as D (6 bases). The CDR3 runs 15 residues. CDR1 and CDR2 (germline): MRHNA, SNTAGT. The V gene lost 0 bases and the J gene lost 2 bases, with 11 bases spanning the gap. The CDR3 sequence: CASSDSSSETYEQYF. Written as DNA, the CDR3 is TGTGCCAGCAGTGACTCGTCTAGCGAGACCTACGAGCAGTACTTC.

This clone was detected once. The CDR3 spells CASSRSGGVSSYEQYF. The CDR3 DNA reads TGCGCCAGCAGCCGGAGCGGGGGGGTAAGCTCCTACGAGCAGTACTTC. The chain recombines TRBV4-1 with TRBJ2-7; 10 nucleotides match TRBD2. The CDR3 is 16 residues long. Trimming took 4 bases from V and 0 from J; bases not matched to a gene: 6. Germline loops: CDR1 MGHRA, CDR2 YSYEKL.

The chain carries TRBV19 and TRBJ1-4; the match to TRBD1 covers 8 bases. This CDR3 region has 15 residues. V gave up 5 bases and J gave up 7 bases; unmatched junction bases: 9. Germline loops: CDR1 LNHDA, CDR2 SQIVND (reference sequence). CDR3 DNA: TGTGCCAGTAGTGGACGGCGGACAGGGTCTGAAAAACTGTTTTTT. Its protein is CASSGRRTGSEKLFF.

CDR3 loop: CASIDRGPGELFF. In DNA, the CDR3 is TGTGCCAGTATTGACAGGGGGCCCGGGGAGCTGTTTTTT. This chain uses TRBV19 with TRBJ2-2, with 10 bases fitting TRBD1. V lost 7 bases and J lost 6; bases outside the gene matches: 2. Germline V lookup: CDR1 LNHDA, CDR2 SQIVND (reference sequence). The CDR3 has 13 amino acids.

CDR3 DNA: TGTGCCAGCAGCGTAGACGGGGGGGCCGGAGAGCAGTACTTC. It yields the protein CASSVDGGAGEQYF. V gene TRBV9 combines with J gene TRBJ2-7; 8 positions match TRBD2. CDR1 SGDLS and CDR2 YYNGEE come from the germline V gene. CDR3 length: 14 residues. Trimming cost V 0 bases and J 7 bases; bases outside gene matches: 6. The variable domain in full, completed from reference TRBV9 and TRBJ2-7, reads DSGVTQTPKHLITATGQRVTLRCSPRSGDLSVYWYQQSLDQGLQFLIQYYNGEERAKGNILERFSAQQFPDLHSELNLSSLELGDSALYFCASSVDGGAGEQYFGPGTRLTVT.

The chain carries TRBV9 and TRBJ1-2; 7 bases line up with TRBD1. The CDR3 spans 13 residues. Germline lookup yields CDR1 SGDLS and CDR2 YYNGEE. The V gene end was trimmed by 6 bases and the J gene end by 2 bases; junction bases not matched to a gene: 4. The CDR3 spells CASNQGGNYGYTF. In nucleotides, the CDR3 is TGTGCCAGCAACCAGGGGGGCAACTATGGCTACACCTTC.

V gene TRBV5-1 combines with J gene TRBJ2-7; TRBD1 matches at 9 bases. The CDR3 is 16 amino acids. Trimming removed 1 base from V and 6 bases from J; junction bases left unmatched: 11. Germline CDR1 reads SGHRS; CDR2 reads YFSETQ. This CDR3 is CASSLQGQGSLGEQYF. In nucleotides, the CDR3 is TGCGCCAGCAGCTTGCAAGGACAGGGGAGTCTCGGCGAGCAGTACTTC.

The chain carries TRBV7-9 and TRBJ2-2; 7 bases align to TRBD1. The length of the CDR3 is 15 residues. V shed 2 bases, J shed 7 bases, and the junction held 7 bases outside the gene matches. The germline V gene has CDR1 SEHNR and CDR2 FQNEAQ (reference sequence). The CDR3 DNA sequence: TGTGCCAGCAGCTTACCCGGACAGGTGGGCGGGGAGCTGTTTTTT. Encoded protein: CASSLPGQVGGELFF.

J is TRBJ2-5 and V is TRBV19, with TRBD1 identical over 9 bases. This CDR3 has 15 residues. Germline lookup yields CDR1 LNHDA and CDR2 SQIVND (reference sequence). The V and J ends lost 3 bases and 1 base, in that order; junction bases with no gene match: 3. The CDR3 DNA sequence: TGTGCCAGTAGTATCCGGACAGGGGCCCAAGAGACCCAGTACTTC. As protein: CASSIRTGAQETQYF.

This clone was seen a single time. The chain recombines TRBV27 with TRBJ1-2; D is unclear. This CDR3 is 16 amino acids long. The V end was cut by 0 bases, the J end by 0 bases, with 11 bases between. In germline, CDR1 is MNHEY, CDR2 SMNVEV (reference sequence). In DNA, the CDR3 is TGTGCCAGCAGTTTATCGAAAACCACTCCTAACTATGGCTACACCTTC. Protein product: CASSLSKTTPNYGYTF.

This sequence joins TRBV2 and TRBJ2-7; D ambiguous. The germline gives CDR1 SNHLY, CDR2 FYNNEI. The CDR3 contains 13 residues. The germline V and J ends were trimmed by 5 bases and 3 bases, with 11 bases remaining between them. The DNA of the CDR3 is TGTGCCAGCAGTATTAGGTCGGGCTACGAGCAGTACTTC. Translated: CASSIRSGYEQYF.

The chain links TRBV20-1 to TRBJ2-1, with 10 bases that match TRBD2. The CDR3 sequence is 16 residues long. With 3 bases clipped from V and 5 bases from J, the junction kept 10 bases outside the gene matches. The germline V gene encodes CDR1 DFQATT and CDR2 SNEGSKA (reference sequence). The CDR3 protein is CSASAASGGRHNEQFF. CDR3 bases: TGCAGTGCTAGTGCAGCTAGCGGGGGACGGCACAATGAGCAGTTCTTC.

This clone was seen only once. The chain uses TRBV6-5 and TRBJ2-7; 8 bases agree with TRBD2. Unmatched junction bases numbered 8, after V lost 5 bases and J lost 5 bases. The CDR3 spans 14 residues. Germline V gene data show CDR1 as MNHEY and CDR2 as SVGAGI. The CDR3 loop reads CASSRGGRDNEQYF. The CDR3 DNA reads TGTGCCAGCAGTCGGGGGGGCAGGGACAACGAGCAGTACTTC.

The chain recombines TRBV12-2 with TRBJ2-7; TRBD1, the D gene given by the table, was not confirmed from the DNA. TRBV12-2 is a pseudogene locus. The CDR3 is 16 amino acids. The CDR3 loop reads CASRPLGGQGTCEQYF. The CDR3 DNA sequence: TGTGCAAGTCGCCCACTGGGGGGACAGGGCACTTGCGAGCAGTACTTC.

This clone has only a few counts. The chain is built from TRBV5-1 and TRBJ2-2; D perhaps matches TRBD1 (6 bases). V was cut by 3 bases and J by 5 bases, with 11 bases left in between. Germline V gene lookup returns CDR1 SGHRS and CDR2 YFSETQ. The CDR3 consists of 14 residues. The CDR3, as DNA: TGCGCCAGCAGCTCAGGGGTGAGAACCGGGGAGCTGTTTTTT. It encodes CASSSGVRTGELFF.

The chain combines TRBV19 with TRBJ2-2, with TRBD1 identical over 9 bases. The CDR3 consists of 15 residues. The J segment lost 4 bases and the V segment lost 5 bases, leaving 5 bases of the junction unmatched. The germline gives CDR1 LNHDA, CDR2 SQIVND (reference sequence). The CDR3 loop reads CASSWRTGATGELFF. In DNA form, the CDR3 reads TGTGCCAGTAGTTGGCGGACAGGGGCCACCGGGGAGCTGTTTTTT.

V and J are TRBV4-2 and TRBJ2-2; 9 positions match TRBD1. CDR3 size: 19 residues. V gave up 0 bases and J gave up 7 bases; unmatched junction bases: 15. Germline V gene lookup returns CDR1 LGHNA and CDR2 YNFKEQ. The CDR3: CASSQDFPKFTGGGGELFF. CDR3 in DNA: TGTGCCAGCAGCCAAGATTTTCCCAAATTTACAGGGGGCGGCGGGGAGCTGTTTTTT.

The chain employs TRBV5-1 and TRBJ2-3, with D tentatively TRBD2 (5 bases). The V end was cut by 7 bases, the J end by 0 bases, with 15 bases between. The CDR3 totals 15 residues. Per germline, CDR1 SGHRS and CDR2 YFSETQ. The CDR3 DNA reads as TGCGCCAGCCGCCGTAGCGACACTAGCACAGATACGCAGTATTTT. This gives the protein CASRRSDTSTDTQYF.

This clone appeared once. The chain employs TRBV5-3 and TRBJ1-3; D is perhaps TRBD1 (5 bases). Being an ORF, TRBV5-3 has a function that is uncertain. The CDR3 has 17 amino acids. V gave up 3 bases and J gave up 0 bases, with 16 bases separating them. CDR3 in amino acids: CARSYGLRQSSGNTIYF. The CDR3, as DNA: TGTGCCAGAAGCTACGGGCTACGACAGAGCTCTGGAAACACCATATATTTT.

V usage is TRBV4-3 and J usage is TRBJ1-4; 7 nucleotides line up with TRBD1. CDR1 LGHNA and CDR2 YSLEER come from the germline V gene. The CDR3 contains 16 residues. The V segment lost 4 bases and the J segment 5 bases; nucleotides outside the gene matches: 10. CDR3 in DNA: TGCGCCAGCAGCCGTGTCTGGGACAGTAAAAATGAAAAACTGTTTTTT. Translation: CASSRVWDSKNEKLFF.

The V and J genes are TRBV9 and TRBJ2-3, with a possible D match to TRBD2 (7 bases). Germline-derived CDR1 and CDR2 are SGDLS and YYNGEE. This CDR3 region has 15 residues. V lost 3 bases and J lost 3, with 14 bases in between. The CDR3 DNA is TGTGCCAGCAGCGCGGCGGGGGCCGGGACAGATACGCAGTATTTT. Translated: CASSAAGAGTDTQYF.

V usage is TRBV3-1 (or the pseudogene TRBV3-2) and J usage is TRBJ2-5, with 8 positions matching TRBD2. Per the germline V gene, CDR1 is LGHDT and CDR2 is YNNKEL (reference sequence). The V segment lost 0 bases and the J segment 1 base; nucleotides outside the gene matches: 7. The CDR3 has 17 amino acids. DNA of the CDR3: TGTGCCAGCAGCCAAGACGTAGCGGGGCCAGTCCAAGAGACCCAGTACTTC. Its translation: CASSQDVAGPVQETQYF.

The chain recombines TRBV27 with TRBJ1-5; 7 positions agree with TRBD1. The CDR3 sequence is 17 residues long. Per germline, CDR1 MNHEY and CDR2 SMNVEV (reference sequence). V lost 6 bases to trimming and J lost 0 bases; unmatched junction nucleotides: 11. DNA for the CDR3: TGTGCCAGCAGGACCGGAAATCAGGGGGATAGCAATCAGCCCCAGCATTTT. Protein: CASRTGNQGDSNQPQHF.

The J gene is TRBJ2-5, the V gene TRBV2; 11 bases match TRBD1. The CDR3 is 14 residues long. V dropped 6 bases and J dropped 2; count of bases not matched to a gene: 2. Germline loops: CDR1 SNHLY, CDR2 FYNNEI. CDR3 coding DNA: TGTGCCAGCAGCCGGGACAGGGGGCAAGAGACCCAGTACTTC. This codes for CASSRDRGQETQYF.

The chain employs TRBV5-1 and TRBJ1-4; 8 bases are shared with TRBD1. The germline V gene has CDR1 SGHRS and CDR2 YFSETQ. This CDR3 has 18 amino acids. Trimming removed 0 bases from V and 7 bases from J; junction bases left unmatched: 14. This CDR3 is CASSLGTTGGRESEKLFF. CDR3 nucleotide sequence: TGCGCCAGCAGCTTGGGAACCACAGGGGGACGGGAAAGTGAAAAACTGTTTTTT.

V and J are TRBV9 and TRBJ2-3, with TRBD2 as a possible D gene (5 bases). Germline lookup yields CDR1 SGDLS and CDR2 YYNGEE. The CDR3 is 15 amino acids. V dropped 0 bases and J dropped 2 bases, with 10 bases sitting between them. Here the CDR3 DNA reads TGTGCCAGCAGCGTAGACGGCGGGTACACAGATACGCAGTATTTT. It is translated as CASSVDGGYTDTQYF.

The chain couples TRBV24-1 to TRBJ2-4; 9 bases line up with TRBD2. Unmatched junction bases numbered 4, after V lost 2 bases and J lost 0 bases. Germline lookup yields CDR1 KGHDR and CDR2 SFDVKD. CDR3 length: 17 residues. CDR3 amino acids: CATSDSAGGKAKNIQYF. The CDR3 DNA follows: TGTGCCACCAGTGATTCTGCGGGGGGGAAAGCCAAAAACATTCAGTACTTC.

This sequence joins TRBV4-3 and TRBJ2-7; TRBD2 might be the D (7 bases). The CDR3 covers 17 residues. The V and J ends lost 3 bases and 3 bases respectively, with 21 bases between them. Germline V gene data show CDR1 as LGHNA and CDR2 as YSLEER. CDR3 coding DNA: TGCGCCAGCAGCCAGTCTCTGGGGGGCGGGGGACTCTACGAGCAGTACTTC. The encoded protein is CASSQSLGGGGLYEQYF.

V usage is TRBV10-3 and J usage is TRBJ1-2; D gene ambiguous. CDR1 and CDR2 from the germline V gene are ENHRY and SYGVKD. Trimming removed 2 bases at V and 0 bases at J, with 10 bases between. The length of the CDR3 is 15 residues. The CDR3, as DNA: TGTGCCATCAGTGAGCGGGAGGAGTCTAACTATGGCTACACCTTC. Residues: CAISEREESNYGYTF.